This T cell receptor (beta chain) was identified in a study of blood T cell repertoires in COVID-19. At the level of the study: Acute and convalescent COVID-19 samples came from the United States, Italy and Spain.

Trimming removed 3 bases from V and 0 bases from J, with 15 bases in between. The CDR3 covers 18 residues. The germline V gene encodes CDR1 LNHDA and CDR2 SQIVND (reference sequence). This clone has just one count. Per the authors' pipeline: Reference gene primer amplification in the assay estimated nucleated cell counts. Profiled with immunoSEQ multiplex PCR; TCRdb holds only in-frame clones, not every one. V and J calls and clone size come straight from that table; D and trimming were deduced from the DNA. This sample has around 270,000 clones, with approximately 85% found just once. Sequencing was performed on peripheral blood. This sequence originates from a human donor with COVID-19, enrolled during active disease. The donor label of this sample is uncertain. This chain uses TRBV19 with TRBJ2-6, with a weak D call TRBD1 (6 bases). The CDR3 loop is CASSIRVGGISGANVLTF. CDR3 nucleotides: TGTGCCAGTAGTATTAGGGTAGGGGGAATCTCTGGGGCCAACGTCCTGACTTTC.